This T cell receptor (beta chain) was captured in a study of CD8+ T cells in alopecia areata. Whole-study context: Spontaneously alopecic C3H/HeJ graft donors, roughly 6-12 months old, gave skin to approximately 6-11-week-old female C3H/HeJ mice.

As to this clone: Its antigen is undetermined. Here the gene names and germline are mouse. Read data end 4 residues before the CDR3 end; the end is taken from the germline J gene.

The CDR3 has 16 amino acids. Trimming cost V 0 bases and J 2 bases; bases outside gene matches: 5. Germline CDR1 and CDR2: MNHDT and YYDKIL. Cutaneous lymph node cells were pooled, and they were sorted using CD4, CD8alpha, NKG2D, NKG2ACE and other markers. General study results and limits: Researchers reported that TCR sharing among patients proved less clear than in mice, possibly HLA-linked. Higher clonality was seen in lesional scalp than in normal scalp, especially in alopecia totalis/universalis.

RNA extraction was followed by reverse transcription into cDNA, which acted as the sequencing template. Clones were sequenced by immunoSEQ multiplex PCR, and TCRdb holds only the in-frame ones, with some missing. The repertoire shows more than 250,000 clones, none seen only once; the top ten take 1.2%. The sequence came from a C3H/HeJ mouse with alopecia areata. For the strain, the MHC haplotype given is H2-k. Sequencing input: CD4+ T cells sorted from a lymph node. The chain carries TRBV17 and TRBJ2-4; 7 bases are a match to TRBD1. The CDR3 region is CASSRDHRGDQNTLYF. CDR3 DNA (partial): TGTGCTAGCAGTAGAGACCACAGGGGCGATCAAAAC.